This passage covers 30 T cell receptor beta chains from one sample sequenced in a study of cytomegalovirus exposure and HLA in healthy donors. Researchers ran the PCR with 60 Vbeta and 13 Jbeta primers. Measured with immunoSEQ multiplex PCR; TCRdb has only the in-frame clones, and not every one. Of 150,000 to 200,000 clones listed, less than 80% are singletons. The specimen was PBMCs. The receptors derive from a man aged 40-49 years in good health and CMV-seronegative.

The CDR3 here is CASSARVGQKASTDTQYF. In DNA form, the CDR3 reads TGTGCCAGCAGCGCTAGGGTCGGACAGAAGGCTAGCACAGATACGCAGTATTTT. The rearrangement uses TRBV9 and TRBJ2-3; D might be TRBD1 (6 bases). The ends were cut back, 3 bases at V and 0 bases at J, with 20 bases in the middle. Germline V lookup: CDR1 SGDLS, CDR2 YYNGEE. This CDR3 contains 18 residues. Full variable domain (remainder filled in from reference TRBV9 and TRBJ2-3): DSGVTQTPKHLITATGQRVTLRCSPRSGDLSVYWYQQSLDQGLQFLIQYYNGEERAKGNILERFSAQQFPDLHSELNLSSLELGDSALYFCASSARVGQKASTDTQYFGPGTRLTVL.

The CDR3 protein is CASSSGSGTGGYDTQYF. The CDR3 DNA reads TGTGCCAGCAGCTCGGGTTCCGGGACAGGGGGCTACGATACGCAGTATTTT. The chain links TRBV5-8 to TRBJ2-3; 12 nucleotides match TRBD1. The V segment lost 3 bases and the J segment 6 bases; nucleotides outside the gene matches: 11. The CDR3 contains 17 residues. Germline CDR1 is SGHTS and CDR2 is YDEGEE.

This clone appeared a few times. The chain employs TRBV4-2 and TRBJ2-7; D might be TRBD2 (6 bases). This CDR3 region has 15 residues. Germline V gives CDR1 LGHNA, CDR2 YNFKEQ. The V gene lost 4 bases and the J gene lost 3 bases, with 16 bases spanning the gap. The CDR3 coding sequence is TGTGCCAGCAGCCCCGCTGTGGTAGCGGACTACGAGCAGTACTTC. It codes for CASSPAVVADYEQYF.

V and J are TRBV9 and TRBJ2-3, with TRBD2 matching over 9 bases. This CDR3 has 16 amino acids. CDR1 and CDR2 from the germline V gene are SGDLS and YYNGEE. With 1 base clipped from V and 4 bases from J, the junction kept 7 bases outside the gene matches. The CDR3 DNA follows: TGTGCCAGCAGCGTATCTTTGCGGGAGGGTGCAGATACGCAGTATTTT. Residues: CASSVSLREGADTQYF.

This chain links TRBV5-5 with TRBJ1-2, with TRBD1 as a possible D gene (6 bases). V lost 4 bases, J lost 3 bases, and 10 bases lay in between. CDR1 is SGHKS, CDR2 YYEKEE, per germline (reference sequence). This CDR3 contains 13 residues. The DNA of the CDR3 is TGTGCCAGCAGCAGGGACATAGACTATGGCTACACCTTC. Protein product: CASSRDIDYGYTF. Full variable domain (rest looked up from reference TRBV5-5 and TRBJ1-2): DAGVTQSPTHLIKTRGQQVTLRCSPISGHKSVSWYQQVLGQGPQFIFQYYEKEERGRGNFPDRFSARQFPNYSSELNVNALLLGDSALYLCASSRDIDYGYTFGSGTRLTVV.

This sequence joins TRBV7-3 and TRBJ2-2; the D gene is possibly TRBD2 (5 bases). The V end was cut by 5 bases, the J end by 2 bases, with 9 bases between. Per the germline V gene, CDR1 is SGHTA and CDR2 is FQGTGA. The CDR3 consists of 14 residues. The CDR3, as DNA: TGTGCCAGCAGCCTGGGGAGTAACACCGGGGAGCTGTTTTTT. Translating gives CASSLGSNTGELFF.

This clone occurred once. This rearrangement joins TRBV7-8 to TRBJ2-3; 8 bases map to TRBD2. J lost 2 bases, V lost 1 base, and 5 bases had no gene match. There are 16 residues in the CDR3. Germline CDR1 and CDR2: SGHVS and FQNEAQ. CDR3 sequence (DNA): TGTGCCAGCAGCTTAGTGGCGGGGGGTATCACAGATACGCAGTATTTT. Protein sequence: CASSLVAGGITDTQYF.

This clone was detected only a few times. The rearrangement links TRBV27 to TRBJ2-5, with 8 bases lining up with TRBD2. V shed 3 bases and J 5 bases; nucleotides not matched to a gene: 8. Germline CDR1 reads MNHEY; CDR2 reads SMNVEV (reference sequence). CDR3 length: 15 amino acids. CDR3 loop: CASSLSAGVWETQYF. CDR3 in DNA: TGTGCCAGCAGTTTGTCAGCGGGAGTATGGGAGACCCAGTACTTC.

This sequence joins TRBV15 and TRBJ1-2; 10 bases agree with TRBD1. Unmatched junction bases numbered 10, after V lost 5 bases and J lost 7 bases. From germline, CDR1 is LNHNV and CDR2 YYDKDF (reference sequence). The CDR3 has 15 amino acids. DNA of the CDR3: TGTGCCACCAGCGGCGGGGGGACAGGGGTTTCTGGCTACACCTTC. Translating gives CATSGGGTGVSGYTF.

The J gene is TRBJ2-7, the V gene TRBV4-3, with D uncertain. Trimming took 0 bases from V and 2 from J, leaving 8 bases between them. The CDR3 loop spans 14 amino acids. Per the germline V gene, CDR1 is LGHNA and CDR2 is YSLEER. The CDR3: CASSQDLVTYEQYF. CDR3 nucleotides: TGCGCCAGCAGCCAAGATCTCGTTACCTACGAGCAGTACTTC.

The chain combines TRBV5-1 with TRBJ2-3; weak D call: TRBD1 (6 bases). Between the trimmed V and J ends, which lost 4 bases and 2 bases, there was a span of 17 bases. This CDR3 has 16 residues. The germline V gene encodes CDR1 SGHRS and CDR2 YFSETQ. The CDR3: CASSTTGPGNTDTQYF. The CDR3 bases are TGCGCCAGCAGCACTACAGGGCCGGGGAACACAGATACGCAGTATTTT.

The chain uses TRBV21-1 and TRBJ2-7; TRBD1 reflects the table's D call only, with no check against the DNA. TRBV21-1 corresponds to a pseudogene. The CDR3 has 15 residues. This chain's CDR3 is CASSKRGQGLYEQYF. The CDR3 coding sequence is TGTGCCAGCAGCAAAAGGGGACAGGGGCTCTACGAGCAGTACTTC.

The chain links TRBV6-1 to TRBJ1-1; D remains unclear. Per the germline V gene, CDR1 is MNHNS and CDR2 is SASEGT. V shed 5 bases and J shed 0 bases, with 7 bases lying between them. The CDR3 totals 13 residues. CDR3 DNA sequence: TGTGCCAGCAGTCTAGCCATGAACACTGAAGCTTTCTTT. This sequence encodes CASSLAMNTEAFF.

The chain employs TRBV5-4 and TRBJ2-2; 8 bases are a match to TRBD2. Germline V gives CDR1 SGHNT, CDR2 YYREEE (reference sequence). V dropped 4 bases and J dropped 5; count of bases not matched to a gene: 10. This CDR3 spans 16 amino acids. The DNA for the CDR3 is TGTGCCAGCAGCCCGGCCCCGGGGGGGCAGACCGGGGAGCTGTTTTTT. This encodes CASSPAPGGQTGELFF.

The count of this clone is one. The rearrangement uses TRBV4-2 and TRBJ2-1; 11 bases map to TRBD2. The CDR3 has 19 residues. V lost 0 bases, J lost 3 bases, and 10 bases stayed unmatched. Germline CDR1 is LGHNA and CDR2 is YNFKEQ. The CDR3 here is CASSQDSSASGGNYNEQFF. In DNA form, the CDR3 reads TGTGCCAGCAGCCAAGATTCCTCGGCTAGCGGGGGGAACTACAATGAGCAGTTCTTC.

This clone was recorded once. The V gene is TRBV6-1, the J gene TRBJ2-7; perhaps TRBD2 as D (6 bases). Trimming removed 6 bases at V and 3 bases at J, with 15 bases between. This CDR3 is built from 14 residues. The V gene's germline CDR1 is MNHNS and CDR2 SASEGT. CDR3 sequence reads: CASSPDYPGYEQYF. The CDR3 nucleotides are TGTGCCAGCAGCCCGGACTACCCGGGCTACGAGCAGTACTTC.

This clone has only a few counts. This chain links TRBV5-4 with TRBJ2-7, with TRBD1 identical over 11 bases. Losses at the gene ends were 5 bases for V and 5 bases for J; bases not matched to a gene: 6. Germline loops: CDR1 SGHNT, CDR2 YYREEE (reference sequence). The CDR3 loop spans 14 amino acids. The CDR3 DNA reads TGTGCCAGCAGGTGGGACAGGGGGAGCGACGAGCAGTACTTC. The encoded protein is CASRWDRGSDEQYF.

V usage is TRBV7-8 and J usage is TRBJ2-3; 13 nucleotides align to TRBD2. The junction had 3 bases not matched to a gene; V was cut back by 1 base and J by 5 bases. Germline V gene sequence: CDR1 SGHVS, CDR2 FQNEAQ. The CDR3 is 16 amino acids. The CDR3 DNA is TGTGCCAGCAGCTTAGTAACTAGCGGGAGGGGAGATACGCAGTATTTT. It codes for CASSLVTSGRGDTQYF.

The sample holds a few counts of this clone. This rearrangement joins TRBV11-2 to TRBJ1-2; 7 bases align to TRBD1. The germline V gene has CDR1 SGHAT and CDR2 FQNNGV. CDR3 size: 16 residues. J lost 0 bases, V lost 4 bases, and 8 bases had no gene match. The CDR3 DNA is TGTGCCAGCAGCTACCCGGGACAGTCGGCTAACTATGGCTACACCTTC. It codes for CASSYPGQSANYGYTF.

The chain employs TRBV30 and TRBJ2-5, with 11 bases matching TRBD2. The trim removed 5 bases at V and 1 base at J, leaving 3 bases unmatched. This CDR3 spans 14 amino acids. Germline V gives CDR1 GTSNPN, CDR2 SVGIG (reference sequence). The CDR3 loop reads CAWSTSGAQETQYF. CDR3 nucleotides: TGTGCCTGGTCGACTAGCGGGGCCCAAGAGACCCAGTACTTC.

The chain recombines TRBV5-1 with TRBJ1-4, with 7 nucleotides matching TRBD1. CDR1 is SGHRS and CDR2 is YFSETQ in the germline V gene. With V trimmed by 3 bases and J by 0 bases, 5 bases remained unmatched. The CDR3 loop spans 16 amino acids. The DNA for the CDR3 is TGCGCCAGCAGCTCCTTAACAGGGGCAACTAATGAAAAACTGTTTTTT. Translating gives CASSSLTGATNEKLFF.

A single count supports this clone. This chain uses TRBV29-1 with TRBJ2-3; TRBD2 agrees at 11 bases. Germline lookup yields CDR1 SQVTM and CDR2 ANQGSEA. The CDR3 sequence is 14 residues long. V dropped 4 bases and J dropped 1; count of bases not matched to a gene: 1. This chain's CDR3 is CSVATSGGTDTQYF. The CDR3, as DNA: TGCAGCGTTGCGACTAGCGGGGGCACAGATACGCAGTATTTT.

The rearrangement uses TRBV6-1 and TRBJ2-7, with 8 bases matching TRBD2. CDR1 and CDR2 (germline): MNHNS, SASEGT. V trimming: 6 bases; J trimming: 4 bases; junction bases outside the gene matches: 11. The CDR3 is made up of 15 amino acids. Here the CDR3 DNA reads TGTGCCAGCAGGGGGGACCGGGAGGGGGGGTACGAGCAGTACTTC. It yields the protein CASRGDREGGYEQYF.

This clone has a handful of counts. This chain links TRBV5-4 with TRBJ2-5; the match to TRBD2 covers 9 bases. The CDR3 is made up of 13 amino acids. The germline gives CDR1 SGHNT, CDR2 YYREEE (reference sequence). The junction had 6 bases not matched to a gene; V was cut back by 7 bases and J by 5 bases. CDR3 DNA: TGTGCCAGCGGGCGGGAGGGCCGGGAGACCCAGTACTTC. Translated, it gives CASGREGRETQYF.

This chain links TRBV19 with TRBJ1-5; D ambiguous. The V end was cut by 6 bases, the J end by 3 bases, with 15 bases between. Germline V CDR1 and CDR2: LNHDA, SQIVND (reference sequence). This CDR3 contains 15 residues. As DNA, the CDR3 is TGTGCCAGTAGCCAAGCCGAGACTTACAATCAGCCCCAGCATTTT. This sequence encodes CASSQAETYNQPQHF.

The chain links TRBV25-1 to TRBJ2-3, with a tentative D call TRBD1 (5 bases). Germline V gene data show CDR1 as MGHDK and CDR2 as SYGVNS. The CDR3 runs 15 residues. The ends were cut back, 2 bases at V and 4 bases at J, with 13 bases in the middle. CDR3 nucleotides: TGTGCCAGCAGTGAAGCGCAGGGCAGGGCAGATACGCAGTATTTT. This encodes CASSEAQGRADTQYF.

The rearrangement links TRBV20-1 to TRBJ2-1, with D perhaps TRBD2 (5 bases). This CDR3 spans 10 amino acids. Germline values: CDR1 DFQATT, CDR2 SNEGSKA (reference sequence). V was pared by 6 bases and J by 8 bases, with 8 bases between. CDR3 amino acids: CSAGEYEQFF. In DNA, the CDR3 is TGCAGTGCGGGAGAGTATGAGCAGTTCTTC.

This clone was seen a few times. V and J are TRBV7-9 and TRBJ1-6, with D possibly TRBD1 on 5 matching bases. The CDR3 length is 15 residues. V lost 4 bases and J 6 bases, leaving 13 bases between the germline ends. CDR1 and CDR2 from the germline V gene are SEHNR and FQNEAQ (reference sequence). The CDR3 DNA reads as TGTGCCAGCAGCTCCGTTCAGGGCGGTAATTCACCCCTCCACTTT. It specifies CASSSVQGGNSPLHF.

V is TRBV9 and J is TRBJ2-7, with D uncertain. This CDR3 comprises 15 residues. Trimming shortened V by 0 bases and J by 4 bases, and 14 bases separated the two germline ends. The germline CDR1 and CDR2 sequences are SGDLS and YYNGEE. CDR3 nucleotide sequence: TGTGCCAGCAGCGTAGCCCCCGGATTCGGGTACGAGCAGTACTTC. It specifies CASSVAPGFGYEQYF.

CDR3 DNA sequence: TGTGCCAGCAGGAACAGCGGGAGCGGTAATGAGCAGTTCTTC. Translating it yields CASRNSGSGNEQFF. The chain carries TRBV7-9 and TRBJ2-1; TRBD2 agrees at 8 bases. Trimming cost V 6 bases and J 7 bases; bases outside gene matches: 8. The CDR3 runs to 14 residues. Germline values: CDR1 SEHNR, CDR2 FQNEAQ (reference sequence). Looking up the rest from reference TRBV7-9 and TRBJ2-1 gives the full variable domain: DTGVSQNPRHKITKRGQNVTFRCDPISEHNRLYWYRQTLGQGPEFLTYFQNEAQLEKSRLLSDRFSAERPKGSFSTLEIQRTEQGDSAMYLCASRNSGSGNEQFFGPGTRLTVL.